The table lists the clone carrying this T cell receptor (beta chain) with many counts. The germline V gene has CDR1 SGHTA and CDR2 FQGNSA. There are 15 residues in the CDR3. The V and J ends lost 4 bases and 6 bases respectively, with 16 bases between them. This sample was taken from a study of early T cells in non-severe SARS-CoV-2 infection. TCRdb redid the calling of the 5' RACE reads with MiXCR, one entry per CDR3 protein. The sample lists more than 60,000 distinct CDR3 sequences, approximately 9.5% occurring once. Sequencing was done on a sample of whole blood. The clonotype was recovered from an adult who was a healthcare worker with PCR-confirmed SARS-CoV-2 infection or an uninfected control (not recorded which). The V gene is TRBV7-2, the J gene TRBJ1-5, with D unresolved. The CDR3 here is CASSSLLGGGQPQHF. CDR3 nucleotides: TGTGCCAGCAGCTCCTTATTGGGTGGCGGTCAGCCCCAGCATTTT.